Listed below are T cell receptor beta chains from one sample, sequenced in a study of blood T cell repertoires in COVID-19. TCRdb's copy holds only in-frame clones and misses some; the assay was immunoSEQ multiplex PCR. The data hold approximately 450,000 clones, with around 89% observed a single time. Sequences were obtained from peripheral blood. Every receptor here comes from a woman under 40 with acute or convalescent COVID-19. The CDR3 runs from the conserved cysteine through the conserved F or W. D genes are given only for firm matches. A row's size may be missing; if present it is once, few, many or a size class.

V,size,J,D,CDR3,DNA
TRBV19,NA,TRBJ1-2,NA,CASRDLPNYGYTF,TGTGCCAGTCGGGACTTACCGAACTATGGCTACACCTTC
TRBV19,NA,TRBJ1-1,NA,CASSTRTDNTEAFF,TGTGCCAGTAGTACCCGGACAGATAACACTGAAGCTTTCTTT
TRBV18,once,TRBJ1-1,TRBD1,CASSPDRVTEAFF,TGTGCCAGCTCACCAGACAGGGTTACTGAAGCTTTCTTT
TRBV9,NA,TRBJ1-1,NA,CASNAGRRNTEAFF,TGTGCCAGCAACGCGGGACGTAGGAACACTGAAGCTTTCTTT
TRBV27,NA,TRBJ1-5,TRBD1,CASSGGTGNQPQHF,TGTGCCAGCAGCGGTGGGACAGGAAATCAGCCCCAGCATTTT
TRBV5-1,NA,TRBJ2-7,NA,CASSLEQGSSYEQYF,TGCGCCAGCAGCTTGGAACAGGGCTCGTCCTACGAGCAGTACTTC
TRBV6-1,few,TRBJ1-1,NA,CASSEAGARTEAFF,TGTGCCAGCAGTGAAGCGGGGGCGAGAACTGAAGCTTTCTTT
TRBV7-2,NA,TRBJ2-3,TRBD2,CASRQKASGGATTDTQYF,TGTGCCAGCAGGCAAAAGGCTAGCGGGGGGGCGACCACAGATACGCAGTATTTT
TRBV11-2,NA,TRBJ2-3,NA,CASSLDFLGRDITSTDTQYF,TGTGCCAGCAGCTTAGATTTCCTAGGGCGGGATATTACTAGCACAGATACGCAGTATTTT
TRBV5-1,NA,TRBJ2-7,NA,CASSLVGRENEQYF,TGCGCCAGCAGCTTGGTGGGCAGAGAGAACGAGCAGTACTTC
TRBV4-1,NA,TRBJ2-7,NA,CASSQGDTYEQYF,TGCGCCAGCAGCCAGGGGGACACCTACGAGCAGTACTTC
TRBV3-1/TRBV3-2,NA,TRBJ2-3,NA,CASSQRLVGDTQYF,TGTGCCAGCAGCCAAAGACTAGTTGGAGATACGCAGTATTTT
TRBV21-1,NA,TRBJ2-5,NA,CASSKQESQETQYF,TGTGCCAGCAGCAAACAAGAGAGTCAAGAGACCCAGTACTTC
TRBV28,NA,TRBJ1-5,NA,CASSFLRGPNQPQHF,TGTGCCAGCAGTTTTCTCAGGGGCCCCAATCAGCCCCAGCATTTT
TRBV7-2,once,TRBJ1-2,NA,CASSPQPITNYGYTF,TGTGCCAGCAGCCCACAGCCGATTACTAACTATGGCTACACCTTC
TRBV19,NA,TRBJ2-1,TRBD2,CASIAGGPGNEQFF,TGTGCCAGTATTGCGGGGGGGCCGGGCAATGAGCAGTTCTTC
TRBV5-4,NA,TRBJ2-1,NA,CASSPRTADEQFF,TGTGCCAGCAGCCCGAGAACAGCGGATGAGCAGTTCTTC
TRBV23-1,NA,TRBJ1-5,NA,CASSQSEDTSNQPQHF,TGCGCCAGCAGTCAATCGGAGGATACAAGCAATCAGCCCCAGCATTTT
TRBV12-3/TRBV12-4,NA,TRBJ2-1,TRBD2,CASSRGTTNEQFF,TGTGCCAGCAGCCGGGGGACTACCAATGAGCAGTTCTTC
TRBV10-1,NA,TRBJ2-3,NA,CALFGAKETDTQYF,TGCGCCCTCTTCGGAGCGAAGGAAACAGATACGCAGTATTTT
TRBV30,NA,TRBJ1-5,NA,CAAGTHNSQPQHF,TGTGCTGCTGGGACACACAATAGCCAGCCCCAGCATTTT
TRBV25-1,NA,TRBJ2-7,NA,CASTRGTAEQYF,TGTGCCAGCACGAGGGGGACGGCCGAGCAGTACTTC
TRBV2,NA,TRBJ2-1,TRBD2,CASRLGTSENQEQFF,TGTGCCAGCAGGTTGGGGACTAGCGAAAATCAGGAGCAGTTCTTC
TRBV5-1,NA,TRBJ1-1,TRBD1,CASSSGQVNTEAFF,TGCGCCAGCAGCTCGGGACAGGTGAACACTGAAGCTTTCTTT
TRBV4-1,NA,TRBJ2-1,TRBD2,CASSQVLAAYNEQFF,TGCGCCAGCAGCCAAGTTCTAGCGGCCTACAATGAGCAGTTCTTC
TRBV6-6,once,TRBJ1-2,NA,CASSYSEGSGYTF,TGTGCCAGCAGTTACTCGGAGGGATCCGGCTACACCTTC
TRBV6-5,NA,TRBJ1-5,NA,CASRLGSSNQPQHF,TGTGCCAGCCGGCTAGGGAGTAGTAATCAGCCCCAGCATTTT
TRBV7-9,many,TRBJ1-1,NA,CASSSNNYRRLNTEAFF,TGTGCCAGCAGCTCCAACAATTACAGGCGGTTAAACACTGAAGCTTTCTTT
TRBV5-1,NA,TRBJ2-7,TRBD1,CASSPQTGGGNEQYF,TGCGCCAGCAGCCCCCAGACAGGGGGCGGCAACGAGCAGTACTTC
TRBV11-2,NA,TRBJ1-2,NA,CASSLGTVNPGYTF,TGTGCCAGCAGCTTAGGGACAGTCAACCCAGGCTACACCTTC
TRBV6-5,NA,TRBJ1-2,NA,CASSYLARGNYGYTF,TGTGCCAGCAGTTACCTTGCCAGGGGTAACTATGGCTACACCTTC
TRBV18,NA,TRBJ1-1,TRBD1,CASSLRTGENTEAFF,TGTGCCAGCTCACTACGGACAGGGGAGAACACTGAAGCTTTCTTT
TRBV29-1,NA,TRBJ2-1,NA,CSVVGLAALPVYNEQFF,TGCAGCGTTGTAGGATTAGCCGCTCTCCCCGTGTACAATGAGCAGTTCTTC
TRBV7-3,NA,TRBJ2-2,NA,CASSVWGREVNTGELFF,TGTGCCAGCAGCGTATGGGGCAGGGAGGTAAACACCGGGGAGCTGTTTTTT
TRBV6-6,NA,TRBJ2-5,TRBD2,CASKAGGTSGEETQYF,TGTGCCAGCAAAGCCGGTGGGACTAGCGGGGAAGAGACCCAGTACTTC
TRBV2,NA,TRBJ1-5,TRBD1,CASSLVRTGRGLSNQPQHF,TGTGCCAGCAGTCTGGTTAGGACAGGGAGGGGCCTGAGCAATCAGCCCCAGCATTTT
TRBV28,once,TRBJ1-1,NA,CASRSQGTSFYAEAFF,TGTGCCAGCAGGTCACAGGGAACCTCTTTCTATGCTGAAGCTTTCTTT
TRBV15,few,TRBJ1-1,NA,CATSRDLGTLNTEAFF,TGTGCCACCAGCAGAGATCTGGGCACCTTGAACACTGAAGCTTTCTTT
TRBV19,NA,TRBJ1-5,NA,CASSIPGSNQPQHF,TGTGCCAGTAGTATACCGGGTAGCAATCAGCCCCAGCATTTT
TRBV30,NA,TRBJ1-6,TRBD1,CAWSGTGGSSYNSPLHF,TGTGCCTGGAGTGGGACAGGGGGGAGCTCCTATAATTCACCCCTCCACTTT
TRBV4-1,NA,TRBJ1-4,NA,CASSQGVGQLEGLGEKLFF,TGCGCCAGCAGCCAAGGGGTTGGACAGCTCGAAGGGTTAGGTGAAAAACTGTTTTTT
TRBV10-3,NA,TRBJ2-7,TRBD1,CAISDEGANTYEQYF,TGTGCCATCAGTGACGAGGGGGCCAACACCTACGAGCAGTACTTC
TRBV7-9,NA,TRBJ2-5,NA,CASSLLAITQETQYF,TGTGCCAGCAGCTTATTGGCCATAACCCAAGAGACCCAGTACTTC
TRBV4-1,NA,TRBJ1-1,TRBD1,CASSQGGDSNTEAFF,TGCGCCAGCAGCCAAGGCGGGGACAGCAACACTGAAGCTTTCTTT
TRBV5-1,NA,TRBJ2-5,NA,CASIKETQYF,TGCGCCAGCATTAAAGAGACCCAGTACTTC
TRBV4-1,NA,TRBJ2-4,TRBD2,CASSQDWRGGKNIQYF,TGCGCCAGCAGCCAAGATTGGCGGGGGGGAAAAAACATTCAGTACTTC
TRBV2,NA,TRBJ1-1,NA,CATPQGNTEAFF,TGTGCCACCCCGCAGGGGAACACTGAAGCTTTCTTT
TRBV27,NA,TRBJ1-5,TRBD1,CASSIQGLGQPQHF,TGTGCCAGCAGTATACAGGGGTTAGGTCAGCCCCAGCATTTT
TRBV5-1,NA,TRBJ2-2,NA,CASSLGQINTGELFF,TGCGCCAGCAGCTTGGGCCAGATAAACACCGGGGAGCTGTTTTTT
TRBV5-1,NA,TRBJ2-3,TRBD2,CASSLSRGGFADTQYF,TGCGCCAGCAGCTTGTCGCGCGGGGGTTTCGCAGATACGCAGTATTTT
TRBV3-1/TRBV3-2,NA,TRBJ2-7,TRBD1,CASSQVSGTGVQYF,TGTGCCAGCAGCCAGGTTTCCGGGACAGGGGTGCAGTACTTC
TRBV5-6,NA,TRBJ2-5,TRBD1,CASSLFSRGRGVWETQYF,TGTGCCAGCAGCTTGTTTAGTAGGGGGCGAGGGGTCTGGGAGACCCAGTACTTC
TRBV9,NA,TRBJ1-2,NA,CASSVRIGGDGGGYTF,TGTGCCAGCAGCGTTCGAATCGGGGGGGATGGTGGTGGCTACACCTTC
TRBV3-1/TRBV3-2,once,TRBJ1-6,TRBD1,CASSRQGFSPLHF,TGTGCCAGCAGCCGACAGGGGTTTTCACCCCTCCACTTT
TRBV4-1,NA,TRBJ1-2,TRBD1,CASSQGGQSNYGYTF,TGCGCCAGCAGCCAAGGGGGACAGTCTAACTATGGCTACACCTTC
TRBV5-1,NA,TRBJ2-1,TRBD2,CASRFLAGADNEQFF,TGCGCCAGCAGATTTCTAGCGGGGGCCGACAATGAGCAGTTCTTC
TRBV29-1,NA,TRBJ1-1,NA,CSAPRGAEAFF,TGCAGCGCACCTCGGGGGGCGGAAGCTTTCTTT